The T cell receptor (beta chain) under discussion was sequenced for a study of blood T cell repertoires in COVID-19. Study at large: Samples came from the United States, Italy and Spain, spanning acute and convalescent COVID-19. Nucleic acid was either cDNA or gDNA, and it came from T cells, B-cell-depleted T cells, or PBMCs.

This clone has only a few counts. This CDR3 is built from 15 residues. The V segment lost 5 bases and the J segment 1 base; nucleotides outside the gene matches: 8. Per the germline V gene, CDR1 is LGHNA and CDR2 is YNFKEQ. Per the original methods: Estimates of nucleated cell counts were drawn from the amplification of reference gene primers. Only in-frame clones appear in the TCRdb table, and some are missing; sequencing was by immunoSEQ multiplex PCR. D and trimming come from the DNA, and the V and J calls and clone size come from that table. The table records about 200,000 clones, 80% of them present only once.

Material for sequencing was peripheral blood. The clonotype originates from a human donor in a cohort sampled during active COVID-19. The genes are TRBV4-2 and TRBJ2-7, with TRBD2 identical over 7 bases. The CDR3 DNA follows: TGTGCCAGCAGCTCTGGGGCTAGCGGATCCTACGAGCAGTACTTC. As protein: CASSSGASGSYEQYF.